The 10 T cell receptor beta chains reported below all come from one sample, sequenced in a study of blood T cell repertoires in COVID-19. Profiled with immunoSEQ multiplex PCR; TCRdb holds only in-frame clones, not every one. The sample has 90,000 to 120,000 clones, 88% seen once. The sequenced sample was peripheral blood. Source of these receptors: a human donor in a cohort sampled during active COVID-19.

This chain uses TRBV2 with TRBJ2-5; D not certain. V was shortened by 8 bases and J by 9 bases, with 13 bases between the two germline ends. Germline CDR1 is SNHLY and CDR2 is FYNNEI. The CDR3 runs to 11 residues. The CDR3 DNA reads as TGTGCCAGCGACTCACCCGCGGCCCAGTACTTC. Protein product: CASDSPAAQYF.

Notes on this clone: The sample contains more than one DNA sequence encoding this CDR3. This chain connects TRBV7-3 to TRBJ1-6; tentative D call: TRBD1 (5 bases). The CDR3 sequence is 13 residues long. Germline V lookup: CDR1 SGHTA, CDR2 FQGTGA. Deletions cut 2 bases from V and 8 bases from J, with 7 bases between. For the CDR3, the DNA is TGTGCCAGCAGCTTAGGGGCCTATTCACCCCTCCACTTT. Its protein is CASSLGAYSPLHF.

The chain carries TRBV15 and TRBJ2-1, with D possibly being TRBD2 (5 bases). The CDR3 loop spans 15 amino acids. The germline V and J ends were trimmed by 6 bases and 0 bases, with 12 bases remaining between them. CDR1 LNHNV and CDR2 YYDKDF come from the germline V gene (reference sequence). The CDR3 DNA sequence: TGTGCCACCAGATTTGGTGGGAGCTCCTACAATGAGCAGTTCTTC. The encoded protein is CATRFGGSSYNEQFF.

The chain joins TRBV9 to TRBJ2-3; 8 bases map to TRBD2. The germline CDR1 and CDR2 sequences are SGDLS and YYNGEE. V was pared by 0 bases and J by 11 bases, with 14 bases of the junction left unmatched. The CDR3 has 16 amino acids. The CDR3 DNA is TGTGCCAGCAGCGTAGATGGACGGGGGGGCTCCATGAGGCAGTATTTT. Its translation is CASSVDGRGGSMRQYF.

This clone has only one observation. V usage is TRBV9 and J usage is TRBJ2-7; D gene ambiguous. CDR3 length: 13 amino acids. CDR1 and CDR2 from the germline V gene are SGDLS and YYNGEE. Trimming left V 0 bases short and J 6 bases short, with 10 bases between. This CDR3 is CASSVEQTSEQYF. The CDR3 coding sequence is TGTGCCAGCAGCGTAGAACAGACAAGCGAGCAGTACTTC. The full variable domain, its missing parts supplied by reference TRBV9 and TRBJ2-7, is DSGVTQTPKHLITATGQRVTLRCSPRSGDLSVYWYQQSLDQGLQFLIQYYNGEERAKGNILERFSAQQFPDLHSELNLSSLELGDSALYFCASSVEQTSEQYFGPGTRLTVT.

The V and J genes are TRBV10-2 and TRBJ1-6; the D gene is possibly TRBD1 (6 bases). Germline loops: CDR1 WSHSY, CDR2 SAAADI. The CDR3 loop spans 15 amino acids. The V gene lost 6 bases and the J gene lost 8 bases, with 17 bases spanning the gap. CDR3 bases: TGCGCCAGCAGCAACAGGGAACTTAGGGATTCACCCCTCCACTTT. Translation: CASSNRELRDSPLHF.

The chain couples TRBV28 to TRBJ1-1, with D perhaps TRBD1 (5 bases). The length of the CDR3 is 12 residues. V was pared by 5 bases and J by 11 bases, with 15 bases between. The V gene's germline CDR1 is MDHEN and CDR2 SYDVKM. For the CDR3, the DNA is TGTGCCAGCAGTCCCCTTGGGGCCGGGGCTTTCTTT. Translation: CASSPLGAGAFF.

This chain links TRBV25-1 with TRBJ2-5, with 10 bases fitting TRBD1. Germline loops: CDR1 MGHDK, CDR2 SYGVNS. J lost 5 bases, V lost 8 bases, and 11 bases had no gene match. CDR3 length: 15 amino acids. The CDR3 DNA reads TGTGCCAGCGCCCGTTCGGGACAGGGGTTGGAGACCCAGTACTTC. Its protein is CASARSGQGLETQYF. Filled out from reference TRBV25-1 and TRBJ2-5, the complete variable domain reads EADIYQTPRYLVIGTGKKITLECSQTMGHDKMYWYQQDPGMELHLIHYSYGVNSTEKGDLSSESTVSRIRTEHFPLTLESARPSHTSQYLCASARSGQGLETQYFGPGTRLLVL.

The chain carries TRBV27 and TRBJ2-7, with D possibly being TRBD2 (6 bases). This CDR3 has 14 residues. Germline values: CDR1 MNHEY, CDR2 SMNVEV (reference sequence). The V end lost 4 bases, the J end lost 3 bases, and 13 bases lay between the germline ends. The CDR3 here is CASSWGERVYEQYF. CDR3 coding DNA: TGTGCCAGCAGTTGGGGGGAGAGGGTCTACGAGCAGTACTTC.

The J gene is TRBJ2-4, the V gene TRBV9; D is perhaps TRBD1 (6 bases). The CDR3 covers 15 residues. The V and J ends lost 3 bases and 0 bases respectively, with 10 bases between them. Per germline, CDR1 SGDLS and CDR2 YYNGEE. This chain's CDR3 is CASSEGDVAKNIQYF. The CDR3, as DNA: TGTGCCAGCAGCGAGGGGGATGTAGCCAAAAACATTCAGTACTTC.